The 11 T cell receptor beta chains below all came from one sample that was sequenced in a study of regulatory T cells in long-lasting Graves disease. Building of the TCR beta libraries involved iRepertoire HTBI primers and Arm-PCR of CDR3 regions. TCRdb ran MiXCR on the multiplex PCR reads and lists one entry per CDR3 protein. Of 400,000 to 450,000 distinct CDR3 sequences in the sample, roughly 15% were seen once. Time point here: newly diagnosed GD, antithyroid drugs for less than 3 months. PBMC RNA served as the TCR library source. Another study also made use of these data, one on T cells in Graves' hyperthyroidism and ophthalmopathy.

The sample in question was peripheral blood mononuclear cells (PBMCs), obtained at new diagnosis, from a patient treated with antithyroid drugs. These receptors came from a woman aged 25 to 39 with Graves disease.

This chain uses TRBV20-1 with TRBJ2-2; D possibly corresponds to TRBD1 (6 bases). Germline CDR1 and CDR2: DFQATT and SNEGSKA (reference sequence). Trimming removed 2 bases at V and 3 bases at J, with 16 bases between. The CDR3 contains 16 residues. The CDR3 bases are TGCAGTGCTAGAACTACAGGGATCCGGTACACCGGGGAGCTGTTTTTT. The encoded protein is CSARTTGIRYTGELFF.

This clonotype was seen many times. The chain carries TRBV7-9 and TRBJ2-2, with TRBD2 identical over 14 bases. The trim removed 6 bases at V and 5 bases at J, leaving 8 bases unmatched. The CDR3 extends over 17 amino acids. CDR1 SEHNR and CDR2 FQNEAQ come from the germline V gene (reference sequence). This CDR3 reads CASRLGLAGGSTGELFF. CDR3 coding DNA: TGTGCCAGCAGGCTTGGACTAGCGGGAGGATCAACCGGGGAGCTGTTTTTT.

This clonotype was seen many times. This chain connects TRBV30 to TRBJ2-3; D is perhaps TRBD1 (5 bases). In germline, CDR1 is GTSNPN, CDR2 SVGIG (reference sequence). Trimming left V 1 base short and J 2 bases short, with 10 bases between. The CDR3 runs to 14 residues. CDR3 bases: TGTGCCTGGAGTGCCGACAGTTTCACAGATACGCAGTATTTT. The encoded protein is CAWSADSFTDTQYF. The whole variable domain, filled in from reference TRBV30 and TRBJ2-3, reads SQTIHQWPATLVQPVGSPLSLECTVEGTSNPNLYWYRQAAGRGLQLLFYSVGIGQISSEVPQNLSASRPQDRQFILSSKKLLLSDSGFYLCAWSADSFTDTQYFGPGTRLTVL.

The chain links TRBV28 to TRBJ1-5; 9 nucleotides align to TRBD1. Germline V lookup: CDR1 MDHEN, CDR2 SYDVKM. The CDR3 has 16 amino acids. Trimming cost V 10 bases and J 4 bases; bases outside gene matches: 14. The CDR3 sequence: CATRTGAVDGNQPQHF. The CDR3, as DNA: TGTGCCACCCGGACAGGGGCCGTGGATGGGAATCAGCCCCAGCATTTT.

This chain uses TRBV15 with TRBJ2-2; the match to TRBD1 covers 10 bases. The CDR3 has 15 amino acids. J lost 5 bases, V lost 5 bases, and 5 bases had no gene match. In germline, CDR1 is LNHNV, CDR2 YYDKDF (reference sequence). The CDR3 loop reads CATSRTGGYTGELFF. The DNA of the CDR3 is TGTGCCACCAGCCGGACAGGGGGATATACCGGGGAGCTGTTTTTT.

The chain is built from TRBV6-1 and TRBJ1-5; maybe TRBD1 (6 bases). With 6 bases removed from V and 0 bases from J, the gap between germline ends came to 15 bases. CDR1 MNHNS and CDR2 SASEGT come from the germline V gene. CDR3 size: 16 residues. DNA of the CDR3: TGTGCCAGCAGCCTCGAGACAGGTCATAGCAATCAGCCCCAGCATTTT. Amino acids: CASSLETGHSNQPQHF.

This clonotype has a count of ten or more. The chain recombines TRBV30 with TRBJ2-3; D is undetermined. V lost 0 bases to trimming and J lost 5 bases, with 6 bases between them. The germline V gene encodes CDR1 GTSNPN and CDR2 SVGIG (reference sequence). The CDR3 runs to 12 residues. CDR3 in amino acids: CAWSVGKDTQYF. The CDR3 nucleotides are TGTGCCTGGAGTGTAGGGAAAGATACGCAGTATTTT. The complete variable domain, with remaining parts taken from reference TRBV30 and TRBJ2-3, reads SQTIHQWPATLVQPVGSPLSLECTVEGTSNPNLYWYRQAAGRGLQLLFYSVGIGQISSEVPQNLSASRPQDRQFILSSKKLLLSDSGFYLCAWSVGKDTQYFGPGTRLTVL.

This clonotype occurred many times. The chain employs TRBV20-1 and TRBJ2-1; 10 nucleotides match TRBD2. J gave up 6 bases and V 8 bases, and 10 bases lay outside the gene matches. This CDR3 contains 14 residues. The germline V gene has CDR1 DFQATT and CDR2 SNEGSKA (reference sequence). The CDR3 protein is CSSFLAGAGNEQFF. The CDR3 bases are TGCAGTTCCTTCCTAGCGGGAGCGGGCAATGAGCAGTTCTTC.

This chain joins TRBV24-1 and TRBJ2-2, with 9 bases matching TRBD1. CDR3 length: 17 amino acids. With 4 bases clipped from V and 3 bases from J, the junction kept 8 bases outside the gene matches. Germline-derived CDR1 and CDR2 are KGHDR and SFDVKD. The CDR3 spells CATSDPGQGRHTGELFF. In DNA form, the CDR3 reads TGTGCCACCAGTGACCCGGGACAGGGCAGACACACCGGGGAGCTGTTTTTT.

The gene calls are TRBV7-9 and TRBJ2-7; tentatively, D is TRBD1 (6 bases). The ends were cut back, 5 bases at V and 2 bases at J, with 22 bases in the middle. Germline V gene sequence: CDR1 SEHNR, CDR2 FQNEAQ (reference sequence). The CDR3 totals 17 residues. The CDR3 loop is CASSPRLRGGETYEQYF. In DNA, the CDR3 is TGTGCCAGCAGCCCGCGTTTGAGAGGGGGTGAAACCTACGAGCAGTACTTC. The entire variable domain, with the rest obtained from reference TRBV7-9 and TRBJ2-7, is as follows: DTGVSQNPRHKITKRGQNVTFRCDPISEHNRLYWYRQTLGQGPEFLTYFQNEAQLEKSRLLSDRFSAERPKGSFSTLEIQRTEQGDSAMYLCASSPRLRGGETYEQYFGPGTRLTVT.

On this clonotype: One junction end does not reproduce the germline sequence, and a read error may be involved. The V and J genes are TRBV9 and TRBJ2-7, with D possibly TRBD2 on 5 matching bases. The germline V gene encodes CDR1 SGDLS and CDR2 YYNGEE. CDR3 length equals 14 residues. The DNA for the CDR3 is TGTGCCAGCAGCGTAGATCCGGGGTCCTACGTGCAGTACTTC. This translates into CASSVDPGSYVQYF.